These T cell receptor beta chains were read from a single sample in a study of T cell repertoires in cytomegalovirus infection. Using its own MiXCR run on the reads, TCRdb lists one record per CDR3 protein. The sample has 250,000 to 300,000 distinct CDR3 sequences, over 15% seen once. The sequenced sample consisted of CD8+ T cells from PBMCs. Every receptor here comes from a human donor in good health (CMV status not recorded). Some clones in this sample may be carry-over from other donors' samples. The CDR3 runs from the conserved cysteine through the conserved F or W. Fields, in order: D gene, V gene, clone size, J gene, CDR3 DNA, CDR3 protein. D genes are given only for firm matches. Some rows have no size entry. The others give once, few or many, or a class for an expanded clone.

TRBD1	TRBV12-3/TRBV12-4	NA	TRBJ1-5	TGTGCCAGCAGTTTGACAGGGGGCTTGCAGCCCCAGCATTTT	CASSLTGGLQPQHF
TRBD2	TRBV7-3	many	TRBJ2-2	TGTGCCAGCAGCCCCTATCACCTCGGACTAGCGGGGGTAAACACCGGGGAGCTGTTTTTT	CASSPYHLGLAGVNTGELFF
NA	TRBV12-3/TRBV12-4	many	TRBJ2-3	TGTGCCAGCAGACCGGGACCGCGCACAGATACGCAGTATTTT	CASRPGPRTDTQYF
NA	TRBV12-3/TRBV12-4	few	TRBJ2-3	TGTGCCAGCAGTTTACTGGGGGCAGATACGCAGTATTTT	CASSLLGADTQYF
NA	TRBV7-9	NA	TRBJ2-1	TGTGCCAGCAGCTTAGAGGGGGGCCCCTACAATGAGCAGTTCTTC	CASSLEGGPYNEQFF
TRBD2	TRBV6-5	many	TRBJ2-5	TGTGCCAGCAGTTACTCGGCGGGGGTGGAGACCCAGTACTTC	CASSYSAGVETQYF
TRBD1	TRBV11-2	many	TRBJ2-1	TGTGCCAGCAAACAGGGGTACAATGAGCAGTTCTTC	CASKQGYNEQFF
TRBD2	TRBV28	few	TRBJ2-1	TGTGCCAGCAGTGTAAGGTCCCTCCCTCTAGCGGGGTTCTACAATGAGCAGTTCTTC	CASSVRSLPLAGFYNEQFF
NA	TRBV7-8	many	TRBJ1-1	TGTGCCAGCAGCTTAGCAGGGGTGTTCACTGAAGCTTTCTTT	CASSLAGVFTEAFF
TRBD2	TRBV6-5	few	TRBJ2-3	TGTGCCAGCAGTTACTCGGTTACTAGCGGGGGCCACCTTACGCAGTATTTT	CASSYSVTSGGHLTQYF
NA	TRBV7-9	many	TRBJ1-1	TGTGCCAGCAGCATAGGACAGCCCGAAGCTTTCTTT	CASSIGQPEAFF
NA	TRBV4-3	NA	TRBJ1-5	TGCGCCAGCAGCCAAGATCGAAGGGGCCTGGGTCAGCCCCAGCATTTT	CASSQDRRGLGQPQHF
NA	TRBV6-5	NA	TRBJ2-2	TGTGCCAGCGGGCAGGGGACCGGGGAGCTGTTTTTT	CASGQGTGELFF
NA	TRBV5-1	NA	TRBJ1-1	TGCGCCAGCAGCCCGGGTTGGACAAGGGACACTGAAGCTTTCTTT	CASSPGWTRDTEAFF
NA	TRBV4-3	NA	TRBJ1-2	TGCGCCAGCAGCCAAGACAGGTCGGGCGGGAGTTTTGACTATGGCTACACCTTC	CASSQDRSGGSFDYGYTF
NA	TRBV2	few	TRBJ1-2	TGTGCCAGCATGAGTAACTATGGCTACACCTTC	CASMSNYGYTF
NA	TRBV7-9	few	TRBJ2-1	TGTGCCAGCAGCTTAGCGTCAGGCGGAAATGAGCAGTTCTTC	CASSLASGGNEQFF
NA	TRBV7-9	few	TRBJ2-3	TGTGCCAGCAGTCCGCAACGGGGCACAGATACGCAGTATTTT	CASSPQRGTDTQYF
TRBD2	TRBV12-3/TRBV12-4	few	TRBJ2-1	TGTGCCAGCACCGAGGGAGGGGTAGGCGATGAGCAGTTCTTC	CASTEGGVGDEQFF
TRBD1	TRBV18	NA	TRBJ1-2	TGTGCCAGCTCACACGCGAACCGGGACAGGGGAAACTATGGCTACACCTTC	CASSHANRDRGNYGYTF
NA	TRBV6-1	NA	TRBJ1-5	TGTGCCAGCAGTGAAAACCCAGTGGATCAGCCCCAGCATTTT	CASSENPVDQPQHF
TRBD2	TRBV7-2	many	TRBJ2-3	TGTGCCAGCAGCAAGACTAGCGGGGCTAAGGATACGCAGTATTTT	CASSKTSGAKDTQYF
NA	TRBV7-9	NA	TRBJ2-3	TGTGCCAGCAGCTCCCAGGGCAAGGCGCAGTATTTT	CASSSQGKAQYF
TRBD2	TRBV7-3	many	TRBJ2-3	TGTGCCAGCAGCCCACAAGGAGCTAGCGGGGGAAGCACAGATACGCAGTATTTT	CASSPQGASGGSTDTQYF
TRBD1	TRBV10-3	NA	TRBJ1-2	TGTGCCACGGGACAGCTCTATGGCTACACCTTC	CATGQLYGYTF
TRBD2	TRBV11-2	NA	TRBJ2-1	TGTGCCAGCAGCTTAGGTTTTGCGGGGGGGGTCTGGGATGAGCAGTTCTTC	CASSLGFAGGVWDEQFF
NA	TRBV5-6	NA	TRBJ2-2	TGTGCCAGCAGCCCAGCGGCTAACACCGGGGAGCTGTTTTTT	CASSPAANTGELFF
TRBD2	TRBV7-2	many	TRBJ2-1	TGTGCCAGCAGCTTAGATCCCAGGGAGGGCAATGAGCAGTTCTTC	CASSLDPREGNEQFF
NA	TRBV6-1	few	TRBJ2-7	TGTGCCAGCAGTGTTGGAGACAGCGGGGAGCAGTACTTC	CASSVGDSGEQYF
NA	TRBV27	few	TRBJ2-1	TGTGCCAGCAGTTTATCAGTTCGCAATGAGCAGTTCTTC	CASSLSVRNEQFF
NA	TRBV29-1	few	TRBJ2-1	TGCAGCGCTCCCGGACAACCCAATGAGCAGTTCTTC	CSAPGQPNEQFF
TRBD1	TRBV19	NA	TRBJ2-1	TGTGCCAGTAGCACCGGGACAGGGGCTGAGCAGTTCTTC	CASSTGTGAEQFF